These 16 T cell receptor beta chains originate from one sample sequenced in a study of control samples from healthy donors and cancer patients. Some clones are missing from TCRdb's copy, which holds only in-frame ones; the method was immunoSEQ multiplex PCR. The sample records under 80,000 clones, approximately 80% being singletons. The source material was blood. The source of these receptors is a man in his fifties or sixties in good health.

The CDR3 reads CASSILGQTSNQPQHF. CDR3 nucleotide sequence: TGTGCCAGTAGTATTTTGGGGCAGACCAGCAATCAGCCCCAGCATTTT. V gene TRBV19 combines with J gene TRBJ1-5; D may be TRBD1 (5 bases). Germline assignment: CDR1 LNHDA and CDR2 SQIVND (reference sequence). The CDR3 spans 16 residues. Trimming left V 3 bases short and J 1 base short, with 13 bases between.

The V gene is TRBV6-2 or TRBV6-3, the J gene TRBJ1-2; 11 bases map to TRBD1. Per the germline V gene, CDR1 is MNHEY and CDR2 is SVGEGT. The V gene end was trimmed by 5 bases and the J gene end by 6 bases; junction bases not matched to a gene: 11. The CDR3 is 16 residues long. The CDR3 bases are TGTGCCAGCAGTGAGTTACGGACAGGGGGCAACCATGGCTACACCTTC. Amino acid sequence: CASSELRTGGNHGYTF.

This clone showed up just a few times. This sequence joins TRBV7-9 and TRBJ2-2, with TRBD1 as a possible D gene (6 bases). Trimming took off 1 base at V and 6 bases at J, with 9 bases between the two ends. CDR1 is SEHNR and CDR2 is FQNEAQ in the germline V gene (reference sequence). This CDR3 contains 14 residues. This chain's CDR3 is CASSLDGGAGELFF. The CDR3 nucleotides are TGTGCCAGCAGCTTAGATGGGGGCGCCGGGGAGCTGTTTTTT.

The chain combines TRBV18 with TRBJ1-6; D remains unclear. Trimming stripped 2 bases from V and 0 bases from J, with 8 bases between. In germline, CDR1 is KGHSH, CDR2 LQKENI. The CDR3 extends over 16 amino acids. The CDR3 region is CASSPWLSSYNSPLHF. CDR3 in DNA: TGTGCCAGCTCACCATGGCTGAGCTCCTATAATTCACCCCTCCACTTT.

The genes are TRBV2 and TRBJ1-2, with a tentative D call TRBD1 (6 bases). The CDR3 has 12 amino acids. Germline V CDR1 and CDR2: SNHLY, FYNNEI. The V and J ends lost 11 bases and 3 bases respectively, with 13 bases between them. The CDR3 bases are TGTGCCGGGGGCGGCGGGTACTATGGCTACACCTTC. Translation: CAGGGGYYGYTF.

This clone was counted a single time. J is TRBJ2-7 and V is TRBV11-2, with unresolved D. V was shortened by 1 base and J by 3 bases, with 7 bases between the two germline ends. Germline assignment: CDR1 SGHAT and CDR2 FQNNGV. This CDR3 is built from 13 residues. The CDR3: CASSLASDYEQYF. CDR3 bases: TGTGCCAGCAGCTTAGCCAGTGACTACGAGCAGTACTTC.

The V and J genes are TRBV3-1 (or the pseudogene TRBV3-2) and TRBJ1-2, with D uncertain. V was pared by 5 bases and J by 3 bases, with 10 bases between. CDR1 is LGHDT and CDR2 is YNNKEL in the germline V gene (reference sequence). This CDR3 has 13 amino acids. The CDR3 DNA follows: TGTGCCAGCAGCGGTGACGAGGACTATGGCTACACCTTC. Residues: CASSGDEDYGYTF.

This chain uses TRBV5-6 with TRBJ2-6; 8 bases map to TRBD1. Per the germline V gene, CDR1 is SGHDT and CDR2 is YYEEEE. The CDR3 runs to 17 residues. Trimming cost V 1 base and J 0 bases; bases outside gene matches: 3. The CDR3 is CASSLNRGSSGANVLTF. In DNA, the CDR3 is TGTGCCAGCAGCTTGAACAGGGGGAGCTCTGGGGCCAACGTCCTGACTTTC.

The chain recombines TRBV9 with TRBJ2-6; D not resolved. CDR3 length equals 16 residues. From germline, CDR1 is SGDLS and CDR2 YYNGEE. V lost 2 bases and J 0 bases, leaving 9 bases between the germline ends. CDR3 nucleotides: TGTGCCAGCAGCGTCGGTCCCAACTCTGGGGCCAACGTCCTGACTTTC. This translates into CASSVGPNSGANVLTF.

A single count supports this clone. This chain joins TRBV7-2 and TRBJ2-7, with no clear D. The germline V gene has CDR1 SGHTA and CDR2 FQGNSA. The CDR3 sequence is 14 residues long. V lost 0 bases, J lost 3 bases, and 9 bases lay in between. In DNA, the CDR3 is TGTGCCAGCAGCTTAGCTCGCCTATTCTACGAGCAGTACTTC. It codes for CASSLARLFYEQYF.

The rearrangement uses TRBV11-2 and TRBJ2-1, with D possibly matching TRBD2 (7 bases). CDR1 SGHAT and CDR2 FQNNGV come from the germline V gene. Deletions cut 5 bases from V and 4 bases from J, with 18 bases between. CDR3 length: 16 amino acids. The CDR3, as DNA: TGTGCCAGCAGCCGGGTCTGGGGGGGGACATACAATGAGCAGTTCTTC. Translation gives CASSRVWGGTYNEQFF.

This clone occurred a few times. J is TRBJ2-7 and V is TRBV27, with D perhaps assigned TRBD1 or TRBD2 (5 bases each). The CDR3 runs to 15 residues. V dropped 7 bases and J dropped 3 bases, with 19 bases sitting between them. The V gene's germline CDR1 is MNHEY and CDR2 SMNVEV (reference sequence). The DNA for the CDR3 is TGTGCCAGCATACCGGTGGTGGGACCGGTCTACGAGCAGTACTTC. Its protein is CASIPVVGPVYEQYF.

CDR3 amino acids: CASSGPVGYGYTF. For the CDR3, the DNA is TGTGCCAGCTCCGGCCCGGTCGGCTATGGCTACACCTTC. The V and J genes are TRBV6-5 and TRBJ1-2; D is uncertain. The length of the CDR3 is 13 residues. From germline, CDR1 is MNHEY and CDR2 SVGAGI. V gave up 8 bases and J gave up 4 bases, with 14 bases separating them.

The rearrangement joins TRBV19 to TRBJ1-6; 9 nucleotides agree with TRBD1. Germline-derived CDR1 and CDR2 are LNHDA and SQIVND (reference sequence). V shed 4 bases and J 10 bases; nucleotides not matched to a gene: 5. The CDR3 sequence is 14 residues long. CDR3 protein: CASSTGTGRSPLHF. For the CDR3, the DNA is TGTGCCAGTAGTACCGGGACAGGGCGGTCACCCCTCCACTTT.

The CDR3 sequence is CASSFGVSYEQYF. DNA for the CDR3: TGCGCCAGCAGCTTCGGGGTTTCCTACGAGCAGTACTTC. This rearrangement joins TRBV5-1 to TRBJ2-7, with D perhaps TRBD2 (5 bases). The V gene's germline CDR1 is SGHRS and CDR2 YFSETQ. The CDR3 is 13 residues long. Trimming took off 2 bases at V and 1 base at J, with 7 bases between the two ends.

The CDR3 DNA reads as TGTGCCAGCAGTTTCTCACCTGGGGTGGATTCACCCCTCCACTTT. Protein sequence: CASSFSPGVDSPLHF. The chain links TRBV28 to TRBJ1-6; D remains ambiguous. The V end lost 3 bases, the J end lost 8 bases, and 14 bases lay between the germline ends. CDR3 length: 15 residues. The V gene's germline CDR1 is MDHEN and CDR2 SYDVKM.